The 25 T cell receptor beta chains below all came from one sample that was sequenced in a study of graft-versus-host responses after intestinal transplantation. Data came from immunoSEQ multiplex PCR; TCRdb stores just in-frame clones and leaves some out. The sample holds about 26,000 clones, 82% seen once. Antigens for these TCRs are unknown. The sample here was unstimulated CD4+ T cells sorted from spleen or lymph node cells, taken before intestinal transplant. The source is a human donor who received an intestinal transplant.

This chain connects TRBV6-5 to TRBJ1-2, with D possibly matching TRBD1 (5 bases). The CDR3 has 16 residues. Deletions cut 0 bases from V and 8 bases from J, with 19 bases between. Germline assignment: CDR1 MNHEY and CDR2 SVGAGI. The CDR3 here is CASSYSVGPPEGGYTF. CDR3 in DNA: TGTGCCAGCAGTTACTCCGTGGGACCTCCTGAGGGCGGCTACACCTTC.

The sample holds a few counts of this clone. The chain employs TRBV6-1 and TRBJ1-5; D gene uncertain. Germline loops: CDR1 MNHNS, CDR2 SASEGT. V lost 3 bases and J lost 0, with 9 bases in between. The CDR3 is made up of 15 amino acids. CDR3 protein: CASSDGPYSNQPQHF. The CDR3 DNA reads TGTGCCAGCAGTGACGGGCCATATAGCAATCAGCCCCAGCATTTT.

V is TRBV29-1 and J is TRBJ2-7; TRBD1 aligns across 11 bases. This CDR3 has 12 residues. Germline CDR1 is SQVTM and CDR2 is ANQGSEA. The V and J ends lost 7 bases and 3 bases, in that order; junction bases with no gene match: 2. The CDR3 DNA is TGCAGCGCCGGGACAGGGGGCTACGAGCAGTACTTC. Its protein is CSAGTGGYEQYF.

J is TRBJ2-2 and V is TRBV9; 9 nucleotides align to TRBD2. Germline V gene sequence: CDR1 SGDLS, CDR2 YYNGEE. This CDR3 is built from 16 residues. The junction had 7 bases not matched to a gene; V was cut back by 2 bases and J by 5 bases. The DNA for the CDR3 is TGTGCCAGCAGCGTCCGCGGGGGGGCCCTAACCGGGGAGCTGTTTTTT. Protein sequence: CASSVRGGALTGELFF.

This clone was recorded a few times. The rearrangement joins TRBV5-1 to TRBJ2-2, with D unresolved. The CDR3 is made up of 14 amino acids. Trimming stripped 0 bases from V and 2 bases from J, with 5 bases between. Looked up from germline, CDR1 is SGHRS and CDR2 is YFSETQ. The CDR3 here is CASSLEVNTGELFF. CDR3 nucleotide sequence: TGCGCCAGCAGCTTGGAGGTAAACACCGGGGAGCTGTTTTTT.

The chain combines TRBV4-1 with TRBJ1-6, with TRBD1 identical over 7 bases. There are 12 residues in the CDR3. The V gene end was trimmed by 1 base and the J gene end by 19 bases; junction bases not matched to a gene: 7. Germline V CDR1 and CDR2: MGHRA, YSYEKL. The CDR3 reads CASSQGGTAFHF. CDR3 sequence (DNA): TGCGCCAGCAGCCAAGGGGGGACAGCGTTTCACTTT.

This clone was recorded once. The chain has TRBV5-1 and TRBJ2-2, with TRBD1 matching 8 bases. The CDR3 totals 14 residues. V was clipped by 8 bases and J by 0 bases; unmatched bases: 3. The germline V gene has CDR1 SGHRS and CDR2 YFSETQ. CDR3 bases: TGCGCCAGTGGGGACAGGTCGAACACCGGGGAGCTGTTTTTT. The encoded protein is CASGDRSNTGELFF.

The chain joins TRBV5-6 to TRBJ2-2; no clear D. Looked up from germline, CDR1 is SGHDT and CDR2 is YYEEEE. The CDR3 contains 14 residues. The V and J ends lost 0 bases and 4 bases respectively, with 7 bases between them. CDR3 nucleotides: TGTGCCAGCAGCTTGGGACTTCGCACCGGGGAGCTGTTTTTT. This encodes CASSLGLRTGELFF.

The rearrangement uses TRBV30 and TRBJ2-7, with no clear D. The V end lost 1 base, the J end lost 2 bases, and 6 bases lay between the germline ends. Germline V gene sequence: CDR1 GTSNPN, CDR2 SVGIG (reference sequence). The CDR3 loop spans 12 amino acids. The CDR3 sequence is CAWSDRAYEQYF. In DNA form, the CDR3 reads TGTGCCTGGAGTGATAGGGCCTACGAGCAGTACTTC.

CDR3 loop: CASSWKGATTNEKLFF. CDR3 nucleotides: TGTGCCAGCAGTTGGAAGGGGGCGACAACTAATGAAAAACTGTTTTTT. The chain uses TRBV28 and TRBJ1-4; 7 bases map to TRBD1. V dropped 4 bases and J dropped 0; count of bases not matched to a gene: 5. This CDR3 spans 16 amino acids. CDR1 is MDHEN and CDR2 is SYDVKM in the germline V gene.

The CDR3 spells CASSDRQETQYF. DNA for the CDR3: TGTGCCAGCAGTGACAGGCAAGAGACCCAGTACTTC. This rearrangement joins TRBV27 to TRBJ2-5, with D perhaps TRBD1 (6 bases). Germline-derived CDR1 and CDR2 are MNHEY and SMNVEV (reference sequence). Trimming removed 5 bases at V and 2 bases at J, with 6 bases between. This CDR3 is built from 12 residues.

The chain couples TRBV10-3 to TRBJ2-2; 7 bases are a match to TRBD2. The germline V gene encodes CDR1 ENHRY and CDR2 SYGVKD. This CDR3 comprises 15 residues. J lost 5 bases, V lost 8 bases, and 11 bases had no gene match. The CDR3, as DNA: TGTGCCATCCGGGAGGAGCGGGGTAAAACCGGGGAGCTGTTTTTT. Its translation is CAIREERGKTGELFF.

This clone was counted once. The V gene is TRBV7-2, the J gene TRBJ2-5, with 9 bases matching TRBD2. Germline V gene sequence: CDR1 SGHTA, CDR2 FQGNSA. The CDR3 length is 14 residues. J lost 4 bases, V lost 4 bases, and 4 bases had no gene match. CDR3 region: CASSWAGGTETQYF. CDR3 DNA sequence: TGTGCCAGCAGCTGGGCGGGGGGGACAGAGACCCAGTACTTC.

The rearrangement uses TRBV29-1 and TRBJ2-7; 8 positions match TRBD1. Trimming at V came to 4 bases and at J to 1 base, leaving 6 bases not matched to a gene. Germline V lookup: CDR1 SQVTM, CDR2 ANQGSEA. The CDR3 runs to 14 residues. CDR3 sequence reads: CSVADRGPSYEQYF. CDR3 bases: TGCAGCGTTGCTGACAGGGGCCCATCCTACGAGCAGTACTTC.

This chain uses TRBV5-1 with TRBJ1-1; the D is unclear. CDR3 size: 15 residues. CDR1 and CDR2 (germline): SGHRS, YFSETQ. The V end was cut by 0 bases, the J end by 4 bases, with 13 bases between. CDR3 sequence (DNA): TGCGCCAGCAGCTTGGGACCTTCTCGTGCCACTGAAGCTTTCTTT. Translating it yields CASSLGPSRATEAFF.

The CDR3 spells CASSQSFSAGGRDEQFF. The CDR3 DNA follows: TGCGCCAGCAGCCAGTCCTTTTCGGCGGGGGGCCGCGATGAGCAGTTCTTC. V gene TRBV4-1 combines with J gene TRBJ2-1, with TRBD2 matching over 8 bases. CDR3 length: 17 residues. In germline, CDR1 is MGHRA, CDR2 YSYEKL. V lost 3 bases to trimming and J lost 8 bases; unmatched junction nucleotides: 15.

Of note for this clone: A read error may account for a junction end that differs from germline. The chain recombines TRBV7-9 with TRBJ1-5; 7 positions match TRBD1. CDR3 length: 14 amino acids. Germline CDR1 SEHNR, CDR2 FQNEAQ (reference sequence). DNA of the CDR3: TGTGCCAGCACCTTACAGGGGAGCAATCAGCCCCAGCATTTT. Translated, it gives CASTLQGSNQPQHF.

V is TRBV6-5 and J is TRBJ1-2; weak D call: TRBD1 (6 bases). The CDR3 is 15 residues long. The V end lost 0 bases, the J end lost 3 bases, and 11 bases lay between the germline ends. CDR1 and CDR2 (germline): MNHEY, SVGAGI. The CDR3 nucleotides read TGTGCCAGCAGTTACTCGGGGGCAGGGGACTATGGCTACACCTTC. Protein product: CASSYSGAGDYGYTF.

The chain has TRBV6-1 and TRBJ1-1; D is unclear. Trimming stripped 6 bases from V and 3 bases from J, with 17 bases between. Per the germline V gene, CDR1 is MNHNS and CDR2 is SASEGT. CDR3 length equals 15 residues. Here the CDR3 reads CASSPQITRHTEAFF. The DNA for the CDR3 is TGTGCCAGCAGCCCGCAAATTACTAGGCACACTGAAGCTTTCTTT.

The gene calls are TRBV7-3 and TRBJ2-3; 15 nucleotides line up with TRBD2. J lost 6 bases, V lost 4 bases, and 8 bases had no gene match. Germline V gene sequence: CDR1 SGHTA, CDR2 FQGTGA. The CDR3 covers 17 residues. The CDR3 DNA reads TGTGCCAGCAGCTCCGCCGGACTAGCGGGGGGGATGGATACGCAGTATTTT. Its translation is CASSSAGLAGGMDTQYF.

About this clone: Other DNA sequences in the sample encode the same CDR3. The CDR3 DNA reads as TGTGCCACCAGCAGGCCGATGGGCCAAGAGACCCAGTACTTC. This gives the protein CATSRPMGQETQYF. V is TRBV15 and J is TRBJ2-5, with D unresolved. This CDR3 has 14 residues. The V end was cut by 3 bases, the J end by 1 base, with 9 bases between. Germline values: CDR1 LNHNV, CDR2 YYDKDF (reference sequence).

The chain employs TRBV28 and TRBJ2-7; a weak D match, TRBD2 (6 bases). The CDR3 spans 13 residues. V dropped 4 bases and J dropped 7 bases, with 14 bases sitting between them. Germline V gene data show CDR1 as MDHEN and CDR2 as SYDVKM. CDR3 amino acids: CASSSAPAGEQYF. In DNA form, the CDR3 reads TGTGCCAGCAGTTCGGCCCCCGCGGGGGAGCAGTACTTC.

The rearrangement joins TRBV2 to TRBJ2-5; D could derive from TRBD1 or TRBD2 (6 bases each). The CDR3 contains 15 residues. V gave up 5 bases and J gave up 5 bases, with 18 bases separating them. From germline, CDR1 is SNHLY and CDR2 FYNNEI. CDR3 sequence reads: CASSPYGGRVETQYF. In DNA, the CDR3 is TGTGCCAGCAGTCCTTATGGGGGGCGCGTCGAGACCCAGTACTTC.

The chain employs TRBV5-1 and TRBJ1-2; the match to TRBD1 covers 8 bases. This CDR3 spans 13 amino acids. Unmatched junction bases numbered 3, after V lost 4 bases and J lost 4 bases. Germline loops: CDR1 SGHRS, CDR2 YFSETQ. The DNA for the CDR3 is TGCGCCAGCAGCCCCGGGACAGGCTATGGCTACACCTTC. Translating it yields CASSPGTGYGYTF.

This CDR3 reads CASSGQGFQYF. In nucleotides, the CDR3 is TGTGCCAGCAGTGGGCAGGGCTTTCAGTACTTC. V is TRBV2 and J is TRBJ2-7, with D possibly TRBD1 on 5 matching bases. Trimming shortened V by 4 bases and J by 10 bases, and 11 bases separated the two germline ends. The germline CDR1 and CDR2 sequences are SNHLY and FYNNEI. CDR3 length: 11 amino acids.